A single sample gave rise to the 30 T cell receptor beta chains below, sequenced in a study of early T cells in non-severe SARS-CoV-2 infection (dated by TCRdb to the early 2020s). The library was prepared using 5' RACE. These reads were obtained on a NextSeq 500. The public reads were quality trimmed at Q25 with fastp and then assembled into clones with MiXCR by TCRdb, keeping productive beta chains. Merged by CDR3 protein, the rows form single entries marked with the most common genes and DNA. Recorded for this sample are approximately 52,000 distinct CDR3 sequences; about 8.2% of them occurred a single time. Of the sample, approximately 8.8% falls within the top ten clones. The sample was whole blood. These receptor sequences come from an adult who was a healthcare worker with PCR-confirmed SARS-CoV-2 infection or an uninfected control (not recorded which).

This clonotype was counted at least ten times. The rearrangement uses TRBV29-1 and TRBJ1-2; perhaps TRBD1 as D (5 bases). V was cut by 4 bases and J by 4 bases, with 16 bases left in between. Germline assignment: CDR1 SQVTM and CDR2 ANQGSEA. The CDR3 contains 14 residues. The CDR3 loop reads CSVATPAGFYGYTF. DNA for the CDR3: TGCAGCGTTGCCACCCCGGCAGGGTTCTATGGCTACACCTTC.

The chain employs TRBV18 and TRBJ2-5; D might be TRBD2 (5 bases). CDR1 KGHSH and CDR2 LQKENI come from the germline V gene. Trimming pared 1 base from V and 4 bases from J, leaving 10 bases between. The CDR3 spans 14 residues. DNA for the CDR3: TGTGCCAGCTCACCACTGGATCGGGGAGAGACCCAGTACTTC. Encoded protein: CASSPLDRGETQYF.

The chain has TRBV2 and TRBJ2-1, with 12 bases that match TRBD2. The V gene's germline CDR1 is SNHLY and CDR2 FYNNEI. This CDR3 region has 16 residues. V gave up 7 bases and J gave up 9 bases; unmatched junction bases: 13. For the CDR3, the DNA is TGTGCCAGCAAAGCCCCTCTAGCGGGAGGGCCGGGTGAGCAGTTCTTC. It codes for CASKAPLAGGPGEQFF.

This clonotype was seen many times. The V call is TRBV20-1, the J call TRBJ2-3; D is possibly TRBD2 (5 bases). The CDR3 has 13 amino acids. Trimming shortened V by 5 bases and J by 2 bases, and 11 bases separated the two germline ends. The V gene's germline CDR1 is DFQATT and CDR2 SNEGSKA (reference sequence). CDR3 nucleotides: TGCAGTGCTCTCTTTAGCGACACAGATACGCAGTATTTT. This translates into CSALFSDTDTQYF.

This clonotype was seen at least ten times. The CDR3 coding sequence is TGCAGTGCTAGAGGTCTTGACAGGGTAGGGGAAAAACTGTTTTTT. The encoded protein is CSARGLDRVGEKLFF. The chain uses TRBV20-1 and TRBJ1-4; 7 bases fit TRBD1. Germline values: CDR1 DFQATT, CDR2 SNEGSKA (reference sequence). Trimming removed 1 base from V and 8 bases from J; junction bases left unmatched: 10. The CDR3 runs 15 residues.

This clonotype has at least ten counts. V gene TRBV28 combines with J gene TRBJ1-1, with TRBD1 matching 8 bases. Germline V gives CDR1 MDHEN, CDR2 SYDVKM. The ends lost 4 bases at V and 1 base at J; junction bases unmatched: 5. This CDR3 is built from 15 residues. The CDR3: CASSSPGTGNTEAFF. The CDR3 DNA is TGTGCCAGCAGTTCACCCGGGACAGGGAACACTGAAGCTTTCTTT.

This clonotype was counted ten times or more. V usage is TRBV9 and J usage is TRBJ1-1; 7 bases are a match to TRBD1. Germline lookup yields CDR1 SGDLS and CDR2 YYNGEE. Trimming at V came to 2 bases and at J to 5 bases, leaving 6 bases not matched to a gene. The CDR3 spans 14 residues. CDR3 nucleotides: TGTGCCAGCAGCGTCGGACAGGTGCGGACTGAAGCTTTCTTT. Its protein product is CASSVGQVRTEAFF.

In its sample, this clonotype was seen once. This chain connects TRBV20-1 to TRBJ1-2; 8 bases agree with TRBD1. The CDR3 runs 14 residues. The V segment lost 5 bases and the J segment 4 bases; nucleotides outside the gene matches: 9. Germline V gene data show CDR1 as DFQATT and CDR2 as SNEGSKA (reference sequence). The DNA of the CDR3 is TGCAGTGCTCACCCCCAGGGGGCTTTCTATGGCTACACCTTC. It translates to CSAHPQGAFYGYTF.

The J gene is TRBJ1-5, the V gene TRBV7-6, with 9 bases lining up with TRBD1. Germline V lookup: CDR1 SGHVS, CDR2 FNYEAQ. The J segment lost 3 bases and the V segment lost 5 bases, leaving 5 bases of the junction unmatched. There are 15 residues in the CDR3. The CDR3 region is CASSQGQGPNQPQHF. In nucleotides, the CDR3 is TGTGCCAGCAGCCAAGGACAGGGGCCCAATCAGCCCCAGCATTTT.

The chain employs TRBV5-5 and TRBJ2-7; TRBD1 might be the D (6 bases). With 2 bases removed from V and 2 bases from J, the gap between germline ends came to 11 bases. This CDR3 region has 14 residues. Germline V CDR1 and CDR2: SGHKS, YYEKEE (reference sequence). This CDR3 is CASSFRQDPYEQYF. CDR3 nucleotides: TGTGCCAGCAGCTTCCGACAGGACCCCTACGAGCAGTACTTC.

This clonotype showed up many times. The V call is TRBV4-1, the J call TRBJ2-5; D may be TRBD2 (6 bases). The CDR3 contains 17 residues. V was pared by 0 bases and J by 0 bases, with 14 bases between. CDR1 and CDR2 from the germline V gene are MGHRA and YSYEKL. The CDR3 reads CASSQDSLATYQETQYF. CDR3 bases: TGCGCCAGCAGCCAAGATTCCCTAGCGACGTACCAAGAGACCCAGTACTTC.

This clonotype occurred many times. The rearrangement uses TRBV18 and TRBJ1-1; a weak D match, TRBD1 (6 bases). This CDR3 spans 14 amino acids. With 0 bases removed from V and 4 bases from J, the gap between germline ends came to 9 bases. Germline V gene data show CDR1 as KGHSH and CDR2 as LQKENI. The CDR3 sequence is CASSPPTGITEAFF. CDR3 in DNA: TGTGCCAGCTCACCACCGACAGGAATCACTGAAGCTTTCTTT.

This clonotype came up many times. Written as DNA, the CDR3 is TGTGCCAGCATTAAACAGGGATCGTCTAACTATGGCTACACCTTC. Translating it yields CASIKQGSSNYGYTF. V is TRBV6-2 or TRBV6-3 and J is TRBJ1-2; possible D gene TRBD1, 6 bases. Trimming pared 7 bases from V and 0 bases from J, leaving 15 bases between. The CDR3 spans 15 residues. Germline V gene data show CDR1 as MNHEY and CDR2 as SVGEGT.

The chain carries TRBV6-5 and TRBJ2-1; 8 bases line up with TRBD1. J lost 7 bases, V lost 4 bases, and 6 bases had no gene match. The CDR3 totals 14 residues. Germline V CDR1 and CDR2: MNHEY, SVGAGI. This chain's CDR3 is CASSLTGAINEQFF. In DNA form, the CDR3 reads TGTGCCAGCAGTTTGACAGGGGCGATTAATGAGCAGTTCTTC.

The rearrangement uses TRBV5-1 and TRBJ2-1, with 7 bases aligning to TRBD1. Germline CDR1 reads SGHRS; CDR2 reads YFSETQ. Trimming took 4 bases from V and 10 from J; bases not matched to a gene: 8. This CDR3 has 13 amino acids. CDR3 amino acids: CASSADRLGEQFF. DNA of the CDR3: TGCGCCAGCAGCGCGGACAGGCTCGGGGAGCAGTTCTTC.

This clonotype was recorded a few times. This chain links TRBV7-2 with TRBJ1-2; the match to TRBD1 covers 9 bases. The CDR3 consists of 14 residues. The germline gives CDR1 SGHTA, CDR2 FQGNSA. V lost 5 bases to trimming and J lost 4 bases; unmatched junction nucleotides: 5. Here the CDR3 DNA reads TGTGCCAGCAGCCAAACGGGACAGGGCTATGGCTACACCTTC. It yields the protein CASSQTGQGYGYTF.

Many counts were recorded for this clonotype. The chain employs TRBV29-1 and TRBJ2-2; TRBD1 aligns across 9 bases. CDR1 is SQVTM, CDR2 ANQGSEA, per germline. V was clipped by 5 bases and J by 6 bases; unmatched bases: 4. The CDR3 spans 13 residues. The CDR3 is CSVLTGGSGELFF. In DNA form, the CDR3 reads TGCAGCGTTCTGACAGGGGGATCCGGGGAGCTGTTTTTT.

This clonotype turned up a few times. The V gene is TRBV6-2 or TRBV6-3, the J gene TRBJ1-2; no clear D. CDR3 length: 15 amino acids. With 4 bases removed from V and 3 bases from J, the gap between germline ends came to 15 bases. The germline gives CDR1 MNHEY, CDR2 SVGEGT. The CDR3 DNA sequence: TGTGCCAGCAGTTCACTAGGATCCGGGGACTATGGCTACACCTTC. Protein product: CASSSLGSGDYGYTF.

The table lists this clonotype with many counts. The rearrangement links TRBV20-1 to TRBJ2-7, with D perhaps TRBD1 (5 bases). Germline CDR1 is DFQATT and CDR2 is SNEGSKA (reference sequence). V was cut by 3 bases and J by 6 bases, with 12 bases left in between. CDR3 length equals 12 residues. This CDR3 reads CSASRQGGEQYF. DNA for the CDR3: TGCAGTGCTAGTCGGCAGGGTGGCGAGCAGTACTTC.

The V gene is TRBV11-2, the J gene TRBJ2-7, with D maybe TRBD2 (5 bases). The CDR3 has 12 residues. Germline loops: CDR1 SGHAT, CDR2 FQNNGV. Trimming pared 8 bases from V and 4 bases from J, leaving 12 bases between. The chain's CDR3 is CASSGDPYEQYF. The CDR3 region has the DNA TGTGCCAGCTCCGGGGATCCTTACGAGCAGTACTTC. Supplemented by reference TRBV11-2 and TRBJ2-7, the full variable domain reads EAGVAQSPRYKIIEKRQSVAFWCNPISGHATLYWYQQILGQGPKLLIQFQNNGVVDDSQLPKDRFSAERLKGVDSTLKIQPAKLEDSAVYLCASSGDPYEQYFGPGTRLTVT.

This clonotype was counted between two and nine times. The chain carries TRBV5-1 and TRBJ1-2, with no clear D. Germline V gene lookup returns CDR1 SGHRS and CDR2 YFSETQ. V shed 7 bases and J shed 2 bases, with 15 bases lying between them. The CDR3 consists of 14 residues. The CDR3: CASSESQINYGYTF. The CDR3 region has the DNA TGCGCCAGCTCGGAGAGCCAGATCAACTATGGCTACACCTTC.

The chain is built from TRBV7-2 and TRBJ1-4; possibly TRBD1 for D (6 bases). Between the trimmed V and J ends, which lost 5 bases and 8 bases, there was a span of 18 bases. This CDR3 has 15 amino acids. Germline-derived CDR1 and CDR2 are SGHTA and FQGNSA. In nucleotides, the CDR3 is TGTGCCAGCAGCCTCGGGACACTCGACGGGGAAAAACTGTTTTTT. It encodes CASSLGTLDGEKLFF.

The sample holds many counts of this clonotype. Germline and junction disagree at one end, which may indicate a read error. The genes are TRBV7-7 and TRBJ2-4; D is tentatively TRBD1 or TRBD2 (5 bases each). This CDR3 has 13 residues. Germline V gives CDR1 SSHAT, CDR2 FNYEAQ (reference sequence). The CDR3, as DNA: TGTGCTAGCAGCTTCGGGTTGGGGGACATTCAGTACTTC. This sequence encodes CASSFGLGDIQYF.

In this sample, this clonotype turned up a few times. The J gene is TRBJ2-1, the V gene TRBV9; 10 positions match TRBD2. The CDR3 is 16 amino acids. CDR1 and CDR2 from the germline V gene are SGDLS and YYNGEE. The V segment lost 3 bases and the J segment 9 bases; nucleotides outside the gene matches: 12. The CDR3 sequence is CASSGASGRAGGEQFF. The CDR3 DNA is TGTGCCAGCAGCGGCGCGAGCGGGAGGGCCGGGGGTGAGCAGTTCTTC.

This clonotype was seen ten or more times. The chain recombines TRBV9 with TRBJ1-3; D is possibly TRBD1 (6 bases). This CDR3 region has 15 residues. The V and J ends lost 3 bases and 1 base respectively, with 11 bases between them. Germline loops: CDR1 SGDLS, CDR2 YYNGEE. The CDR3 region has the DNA TGTGCCAGCAGCGGGACAGTAGTATCTGGAAACACCATATATTTT. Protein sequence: CASSGTVVSGNTIYF.

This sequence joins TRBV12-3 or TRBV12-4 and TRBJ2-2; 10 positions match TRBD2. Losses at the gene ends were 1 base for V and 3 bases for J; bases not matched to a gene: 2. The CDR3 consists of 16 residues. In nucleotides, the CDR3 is TGTGCCAGCAGTTTAGGGACTAGCGGATACACCGGGGAGCTGTTTTTT. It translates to CASSLGTSGYTGELFF.

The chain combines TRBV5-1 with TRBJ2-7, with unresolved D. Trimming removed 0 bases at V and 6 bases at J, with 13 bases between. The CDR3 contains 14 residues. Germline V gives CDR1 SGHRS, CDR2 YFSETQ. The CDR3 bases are TGCGCCAGCAGCTTGGTCGTAGGGATCGGCGAGCAGTACTTC. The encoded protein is CASSLVVGIGEQYF.

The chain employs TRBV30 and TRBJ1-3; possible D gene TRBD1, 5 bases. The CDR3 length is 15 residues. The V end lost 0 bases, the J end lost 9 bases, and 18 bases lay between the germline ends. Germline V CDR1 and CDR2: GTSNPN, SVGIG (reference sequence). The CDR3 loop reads CAWSVEQAPGATIYF. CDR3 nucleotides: TGTGCCTGGAGTGTAGAACAGGCCCCCGGTGCCACCATATATTTT.

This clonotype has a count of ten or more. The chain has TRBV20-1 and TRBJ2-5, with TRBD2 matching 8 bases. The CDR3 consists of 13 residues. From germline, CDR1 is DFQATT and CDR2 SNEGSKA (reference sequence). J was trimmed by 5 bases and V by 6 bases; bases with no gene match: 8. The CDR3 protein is CSARRGAWETQYF. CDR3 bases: TGCAGTGCAAGGCGGGGGGCCTGGGAGACCCAGTACTTC.

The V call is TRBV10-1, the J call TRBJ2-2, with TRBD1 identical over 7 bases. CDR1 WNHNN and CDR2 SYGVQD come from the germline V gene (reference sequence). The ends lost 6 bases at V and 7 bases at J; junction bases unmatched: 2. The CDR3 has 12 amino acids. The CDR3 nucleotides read TGCGCCAGCAGCCAGGGGGTCGGGGAGCTGTTTTTT. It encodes CASSQGVGELFF.